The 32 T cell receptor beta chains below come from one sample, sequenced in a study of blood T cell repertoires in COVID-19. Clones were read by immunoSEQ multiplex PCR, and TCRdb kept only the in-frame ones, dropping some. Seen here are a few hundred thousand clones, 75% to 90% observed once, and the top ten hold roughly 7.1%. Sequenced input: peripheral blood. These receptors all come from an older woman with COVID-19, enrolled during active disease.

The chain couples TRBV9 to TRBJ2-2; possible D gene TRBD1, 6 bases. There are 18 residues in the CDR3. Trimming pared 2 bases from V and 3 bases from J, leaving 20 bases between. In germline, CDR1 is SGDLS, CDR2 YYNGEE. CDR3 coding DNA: TGTGCCAGCAGCGTTGTGTTGGGTCGGGACATCGACACCGGGGAGCTGTTTTTT. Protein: CASSVVLGRDIDTGELFF.

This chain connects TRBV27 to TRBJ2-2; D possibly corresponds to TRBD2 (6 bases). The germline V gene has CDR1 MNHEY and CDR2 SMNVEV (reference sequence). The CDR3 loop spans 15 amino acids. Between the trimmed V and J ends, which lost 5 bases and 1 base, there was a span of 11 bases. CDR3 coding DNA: TGTGCCAGCAGTCCGGGGGTTCGGAACACCGGGGAGCTGTTTTTT. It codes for CASSPGVRNTGELFF.

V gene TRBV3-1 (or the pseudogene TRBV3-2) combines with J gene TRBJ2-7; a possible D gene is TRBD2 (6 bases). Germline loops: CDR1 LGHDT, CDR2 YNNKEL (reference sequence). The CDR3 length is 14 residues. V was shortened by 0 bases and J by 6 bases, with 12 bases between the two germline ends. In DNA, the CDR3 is TGTGCCAGCAGCCAAGAAGAGGAGGGTATCGAGCAGTACTTC. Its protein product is CASSQEEEGIEQYF.

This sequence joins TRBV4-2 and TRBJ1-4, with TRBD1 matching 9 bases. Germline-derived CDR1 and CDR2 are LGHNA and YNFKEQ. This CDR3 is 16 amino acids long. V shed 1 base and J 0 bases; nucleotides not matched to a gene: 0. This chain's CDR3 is CASSQGQGATNEKLFF. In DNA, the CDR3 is TGTGCCAGCAGCCAAGGACAGGGGGCAACTAATGAAAAACTGTTTTTT.

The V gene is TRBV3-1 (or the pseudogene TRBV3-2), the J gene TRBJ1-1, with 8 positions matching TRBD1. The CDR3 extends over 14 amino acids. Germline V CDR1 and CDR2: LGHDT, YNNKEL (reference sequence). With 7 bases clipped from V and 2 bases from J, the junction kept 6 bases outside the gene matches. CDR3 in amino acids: CASTPQGDNTEAFF. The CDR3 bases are TGTGCCAGCACCCCACAGGGGGATAACACTGAAGCTTTCTTT.

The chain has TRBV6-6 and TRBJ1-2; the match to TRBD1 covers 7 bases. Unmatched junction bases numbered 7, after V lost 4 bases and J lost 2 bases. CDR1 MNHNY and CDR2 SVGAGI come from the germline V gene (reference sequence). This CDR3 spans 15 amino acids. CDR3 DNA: TGTGCCAGCAGTTTAACAGGGGAAAAGAACTATGGCTACACCTTC. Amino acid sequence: CASSLTGEKNYGYTF.

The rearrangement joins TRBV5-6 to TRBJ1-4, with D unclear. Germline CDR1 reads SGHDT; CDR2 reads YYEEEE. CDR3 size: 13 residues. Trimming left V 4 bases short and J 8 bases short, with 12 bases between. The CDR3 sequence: CASSAGLIEKLFF. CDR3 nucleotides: TGTGCCAGCAGCGCCGGACTGATCGAAAAACTGTTTTTT.

The CDR3 loop is CASSLVGALGRRTQYF. Here the CDR3 DNA reads TGTGCCAGCAGCTTAGTAGGGGCTTTGGGCCGGAGGACCCAGTACTTC. The chain has TRBV11-3 and TRBJ2-5; D perhaps matches TRBD1 (5 bases). Per germline, CDR1 SGHNT and CDR2 YENEEA. This CDR3 spans 16 amino acids. The germline V and J ends were trimmed by 1 base and 7 bases, with 19 bases remaining between them.

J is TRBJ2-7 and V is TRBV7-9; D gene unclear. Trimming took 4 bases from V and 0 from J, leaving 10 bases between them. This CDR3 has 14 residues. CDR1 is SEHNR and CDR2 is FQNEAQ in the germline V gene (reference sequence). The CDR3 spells CASSSDTYSYEQYF. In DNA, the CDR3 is TGTGCCAGCAGCTCAGACACCTACTCCTACGAGCAGTACTTC.

The CDR3 sequence: CASSPLDLRGNTEAFF. For the CDR3, the DNA is TGTGCCAGCTCACCCCTAGACCTGCGAGGAAACACTGAAGCTTTCTTT. J is TRBJ1-1 and V is TRBV18; no clear D gene. In germline, CDR1 is KGHSH, CDR2 LQKENI. This CDR3 has 16 amino acids. Deletions cut 3 bases from V and 2 bases from J, with 16 bases between.

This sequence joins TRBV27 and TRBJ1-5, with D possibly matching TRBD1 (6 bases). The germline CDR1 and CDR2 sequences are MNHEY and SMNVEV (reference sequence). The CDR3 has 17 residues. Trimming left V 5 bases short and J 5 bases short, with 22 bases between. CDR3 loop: CASSPGAYAGADQPQHF. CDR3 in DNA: TGTGCCAGCAGTCCCGGGGCCTACGCGGGGGCGGATCAGCCCCAGCATTTT.

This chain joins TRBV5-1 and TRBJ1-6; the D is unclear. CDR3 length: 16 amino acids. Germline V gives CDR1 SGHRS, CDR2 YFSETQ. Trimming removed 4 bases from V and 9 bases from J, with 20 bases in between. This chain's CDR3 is CASSPGGGRMGSPLHF. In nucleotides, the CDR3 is TGCGCCAGCAGCCCGGGAGGCGGCAGGATGGGTTCACCCCTCCACTTT.

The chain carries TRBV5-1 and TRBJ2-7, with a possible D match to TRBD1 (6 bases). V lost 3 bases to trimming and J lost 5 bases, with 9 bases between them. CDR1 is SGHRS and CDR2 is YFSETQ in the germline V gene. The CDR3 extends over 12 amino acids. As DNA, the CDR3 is TGCGCCAGCAGCTCCACAGGGAACGAGCAGTACTTC. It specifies CASSSTGNEQYF.

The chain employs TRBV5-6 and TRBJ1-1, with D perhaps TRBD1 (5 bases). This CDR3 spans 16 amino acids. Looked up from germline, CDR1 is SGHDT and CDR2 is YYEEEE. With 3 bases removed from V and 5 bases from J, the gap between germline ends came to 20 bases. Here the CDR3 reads CASSWATVLVETEAFF. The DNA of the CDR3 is TGTGCCAGCAGCTGGGCGACAGTCCTTGTTGAGACTGAAGCTTTCTTT.

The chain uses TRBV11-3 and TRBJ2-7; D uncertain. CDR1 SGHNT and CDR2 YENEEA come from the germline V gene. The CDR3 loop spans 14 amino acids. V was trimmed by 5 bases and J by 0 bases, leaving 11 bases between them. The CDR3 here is CASSPKTRSYEQYF. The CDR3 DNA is TGTGCCAGCAGCCCCAAGACACGCTCCTACGAGCAGTACTTC.

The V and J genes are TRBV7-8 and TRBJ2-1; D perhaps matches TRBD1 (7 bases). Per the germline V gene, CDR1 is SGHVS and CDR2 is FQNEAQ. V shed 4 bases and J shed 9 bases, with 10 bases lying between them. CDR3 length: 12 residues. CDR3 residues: CASSSQGGEQFF. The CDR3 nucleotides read TGTGCCAGCAGCTCCCAGGGGGGTGAGCAGTTCTTC.

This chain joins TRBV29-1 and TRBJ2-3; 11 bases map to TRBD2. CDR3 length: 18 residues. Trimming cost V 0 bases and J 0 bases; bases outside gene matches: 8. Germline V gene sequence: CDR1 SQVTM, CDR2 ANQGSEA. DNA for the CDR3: TGCAGCGTTGAAGATCTAGCGGGGGGCCTGGGGAGCACAGATACGCAGTATTTT. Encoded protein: CSVEDLAGGLGSTDTQYF.

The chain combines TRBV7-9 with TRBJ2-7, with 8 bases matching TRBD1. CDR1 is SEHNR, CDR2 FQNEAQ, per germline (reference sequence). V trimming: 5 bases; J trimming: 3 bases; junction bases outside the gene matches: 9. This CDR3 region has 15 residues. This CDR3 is CASSLGQGRVYEQYF. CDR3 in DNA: TGTGCCAGCAGCCTAGGACAGGGAAGAGTCTACGAGCAGTACTTC. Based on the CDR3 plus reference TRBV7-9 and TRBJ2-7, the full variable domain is DTGVSQNPRHKITKRGQNVTFRCDPISEHNRLYWYRQTLGQGPEFLTYFQNEAQLEKSRLLSDRFSAERPKGSFSTLEIQRTEQGDSAMYLCASSLGQGRVYEQYFGPGTRLTVT.

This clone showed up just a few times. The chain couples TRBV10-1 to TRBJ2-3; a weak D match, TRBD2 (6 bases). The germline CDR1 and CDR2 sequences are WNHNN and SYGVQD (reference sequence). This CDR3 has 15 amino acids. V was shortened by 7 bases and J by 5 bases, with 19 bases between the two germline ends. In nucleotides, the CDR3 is TGCGCCAGCAACTCGGGAGAGGGGCCGGGAGATACGCAGTATTTT. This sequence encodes CASNSGEGPGDTQYF.

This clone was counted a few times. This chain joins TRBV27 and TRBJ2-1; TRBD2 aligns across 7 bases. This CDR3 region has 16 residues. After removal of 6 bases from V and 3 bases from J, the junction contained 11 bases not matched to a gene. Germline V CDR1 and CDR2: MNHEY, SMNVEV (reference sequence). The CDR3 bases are TGTGCCAGCAGCCCCGGGGAGCGGGGCTACTACAATGAGCAGTTCTTC. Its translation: CASSPGERGYYNEQFF.

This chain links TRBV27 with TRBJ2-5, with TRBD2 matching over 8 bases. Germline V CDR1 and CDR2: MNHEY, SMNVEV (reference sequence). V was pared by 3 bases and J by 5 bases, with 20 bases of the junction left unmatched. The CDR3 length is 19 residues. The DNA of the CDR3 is TGTGCCAGCAGTTTTGCCCCCCCAGCGACTAGCGTCACTTGGGAGACCCAGTACTTC. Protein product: CASSFAPPATSVTWETQYF.

The CDR3 bases are TGTGCCAGCAGCGTCTGGACTAGCGGGAGCTCCTACAATGAGCAGTTCTTC. Encoded protein: CASSVWTSGSSYNEQFF. The chain employs TRBV7-3 and TRBJ2-1, with 13 bases matching TRBD2. The germline CDR1 and CDR2 sequences are SGHTA and FQGTGA. The trim removed 5 bases at V and 0 bases at J, leaving 4 bases unmatched. The CDR3 contains 17 residues.

This CDR3 is CASSQVGDRETEAFF. The CDR3 DNA sequence: TGCGCCAGCAGCCAAGTCGGGGACAGGGAGACGGAAGCTTTCTTT. This chain links TRBV4-3 with TRBJ1-1; TRBD1 agrees at 9 bases. The CDR3 totals 15 residues. Germline CDR1 LGHNA, CDR2 YSLEER. V lost 1 base to trimming and J lost 8 bases; unmatched junction nucleotides: 8.

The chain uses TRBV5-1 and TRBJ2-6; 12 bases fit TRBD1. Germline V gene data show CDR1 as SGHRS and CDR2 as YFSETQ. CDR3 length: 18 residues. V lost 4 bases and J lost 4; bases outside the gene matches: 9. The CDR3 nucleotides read TGCGCCAGCAGCGAGCCGGGACAGGGGGCGTCGGGGGCCAACGTCCTGACTTTC. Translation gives CASSEPGQGASGANVLTF.

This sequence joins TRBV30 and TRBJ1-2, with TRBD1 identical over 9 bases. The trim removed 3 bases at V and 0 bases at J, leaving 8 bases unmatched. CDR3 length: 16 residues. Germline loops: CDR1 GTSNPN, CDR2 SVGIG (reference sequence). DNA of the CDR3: TGTGCCTGGAGCCCGACAGGGGGGACCCCTAACTATGGCTACACCTTC. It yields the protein CAWSPTGGTPNYGYTF.

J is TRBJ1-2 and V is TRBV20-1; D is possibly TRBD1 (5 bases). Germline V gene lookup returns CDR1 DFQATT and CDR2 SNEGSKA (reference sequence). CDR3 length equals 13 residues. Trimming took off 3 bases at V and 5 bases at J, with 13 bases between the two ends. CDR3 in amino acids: CSASPGGAYGYTF. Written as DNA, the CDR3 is TGCAGTGCTAGTCCGGGAGGGGCTTATGGCTACACCTTC.

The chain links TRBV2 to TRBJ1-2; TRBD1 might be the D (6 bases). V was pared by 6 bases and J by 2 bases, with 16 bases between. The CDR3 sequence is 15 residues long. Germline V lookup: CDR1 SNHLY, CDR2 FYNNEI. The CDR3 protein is CASSELGAGNYGYTF. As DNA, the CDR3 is TGTGCCAGCAGCGAACTGGGGGCTGGGAACTATGGCTACACCTTC.

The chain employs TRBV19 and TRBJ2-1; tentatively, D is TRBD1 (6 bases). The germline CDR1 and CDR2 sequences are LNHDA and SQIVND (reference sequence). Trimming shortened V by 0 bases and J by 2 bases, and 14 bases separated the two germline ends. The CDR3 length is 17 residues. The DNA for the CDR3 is TGTGCCAGTAGTATAGATATTTGGAGACAGGCCTACAATGAGCAGTTCTTC. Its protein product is CASSIDIWRQAYNEQFF.

For the CDR3, the DNA is TGTGCCAGCAGCCAAGAGACAGGGGCTCAGCCCCAGCATTTT. Translation: CASSQETGAQPQHF. This chain links TRBV3-1 (or the pseudogene TRBV3-2) with TRBJ1-5, with TRBD1 matching 8 bases. J was trimmed by 6 bases and V by 0 bases; bases with no gene match: 1. This CDR3 is 14 amino acids long. The germline V gene has CDR1 LGHDT and CDR2 YNNKEL (reference sequence).

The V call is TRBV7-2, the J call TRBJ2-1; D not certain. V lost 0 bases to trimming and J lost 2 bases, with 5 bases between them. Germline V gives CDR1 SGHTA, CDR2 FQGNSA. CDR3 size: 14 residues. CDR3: CASSLATTYNEQFF. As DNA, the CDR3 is TGTGCCAGCAGCTTAGCCACTACCTACAATGAGCAGTTCTTC.

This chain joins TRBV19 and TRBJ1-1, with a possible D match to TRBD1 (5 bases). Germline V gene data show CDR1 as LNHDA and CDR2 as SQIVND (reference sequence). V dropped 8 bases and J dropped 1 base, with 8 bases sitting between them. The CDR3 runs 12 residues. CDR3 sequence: CASGTPNTEAFF. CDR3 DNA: TGTGCCAGTGGGACTCCGAACACTGAAGCTTTCTTT.

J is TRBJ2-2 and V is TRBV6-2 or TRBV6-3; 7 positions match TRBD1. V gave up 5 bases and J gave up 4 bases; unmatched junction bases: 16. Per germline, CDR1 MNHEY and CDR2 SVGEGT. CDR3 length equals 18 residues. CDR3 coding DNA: TGTGCCAGCAGTCCCAACCTCGGACAGGTACGAGGCACCGGGGAGCTGTTTTTT. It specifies CASSPNLGQVRGTGELFF.